This T cell receptor (beta chain) was recovered during a study of beta chain features in type 1 diabetes. Germline loops: CDR1 KGHSH, CDR2 LQKENI. V was shortened by 2 bases and J by 8 bases, with 12 bases between the two germline ends. The CDR3 consists of 14 residues. What was sequenced were expressed TCRB transcripts, since all of the isolated RNA had been reverse transcribed. Sequencing used immunoSEQ multiplex PCR; TCRdb keeps in-frame clones, though not all of them. The data contain about 250,000 clones, roughly 15% of them seen just once; the ten biggest clones take up around 0.025%. V and J are TRBV18 and TRBJ1-4; perhaps TRBD1 as D (6 bases). Sequencing was done on a sample of naive CD4+ T cells from blood. The origin of this receptor is a woman in her 40s in good health. The CDR3 DNA is TGTGCCAGCTCACCATCAGGGGTAGGCGAAAAACTGTTTTTT. It translates to CASSPSGVGEKLFF.